This is a list of T cell receptor beta chains from one sample in a study of vaccination and CD4 T cells after COVID-19. The antigens of these receptors remain unknown. TCRdb re-called the PCR reads with MiXCR, one entry per CDR3 protein. The table lists approximately 20,000 distinct CDR3 sequences, approximately 38% of them singletons. Sequenced here: CD4+ T cells from blood, cultured in vitro, sampled before SARS-CoV-2 vaccination. The origin of the receptors is a human donor who had recovered from COVID-19. CDR3s include the opening cysteine and the closing phenylalanine or tryptophan. D genes are given only for firm matches. For some rows the clone size is stated as once, few or many, or as a class when expanded; others skip it.

16	TRBJ2-1	TRBV20-1	once	TRBD2	CSARGLAGDTYNEQFF	TGCAGTGCTCGGGGACTAGCGGGAGATACCTACAATGAGCAGTTCTTC
17	TRBJ2-7	TRBV27	few	TRBD2	CASSGLAGDLPSYEQYF	TGTGCCAGCTCGGGACTAGCGGGGGACCTTCCATCCTACGAGCAGTACTTC
13	TRBJ2-1	TRBV7-9	.	.	CASSSDGNNEQFF	TGTGCCAGCAGCTCGGACGGAAACAATGAGCAGTTCTTC
14	TRBJ1-5	TRBV30	once	.	CAWSAGGLDQPQHF	TGTGCCTGGAGTGCTGGGGGCTTGGATCAGCCCCAGCATTTT
14	TRBJ1-1	TRBV20-1	few	.	CSARDPLENTEAFF	TGCAGTGCTAGAGATCCACTCGAGAACACTGAAGCTTTCTTT
16	TRBJ1-2	TRBV5-1	.	TRBD1	CASSSGGRTGDYGYTF	TGCGCCAGCAGCTCGGGGGGGCGGACAGGGGACTATGGCTACACCTTC
13	TRBJ1-1	TRBV20-1	few	.	CSASVGTNTEAFF	TGCAGTGCTAGTGTTGGCACGAACACTGAAGCTTTCTTT
13	TRBJ1-2	TRBV12-3/TRBV12-4	few	TRBD1	CASRSEGARGYTF	TGTGCCAGCAGATCGGAGGGGGCGCGTGGCTACACCTTC
16	TRBJ2-7	TRBV19	few	.	CASSIGGPGAPYEQYF	TGTGCCAGTAGTATAGGAGGTCCGGGAGCACCCTACGAGCAGTACTTC
14	TRBJ1-5	TRBV7-2	few	.	CASSLAVWVQPQHF	TGTGCCAGCAGCTTAGCGGTCTGGGTCCAGCCCCAGCATTTT
12	TRBJ1-5	TRBV15	.	.	CATSRHTQPQHF	TGTGCCACCAGCAGACACACTCAGCCCCAGCATTTT
13	TRBJ1-2	TRBV20-1	.	TRBD1	CSRRTGGSYGYTF	TGCAGTAGACGGACAGGGGGCTCCTATGGCTACACCTTC
15	TRBJ2-5	TRBV11-2	few	.	CASSFGRGREETQYF	TGTGCCAGCAGCTTTGGGAGGGGGCGTGAAGAGACCCAGTACTTC
16	TRBJ2-5	TRBV5-4	few	TRBD1	CASSSFATGAQETQYF	TGTGCCAGCAGCTCGTTCGCGACAGGGGCTCAAGAGACCCAGTACTTC
15	TRBJ2-5	TRBV24-1	.	TRBD1	CATSEPDRYQETQYF	TGTGCCACCAGTGAGCCGGACAGGTACCAAGAGACCCAGTACTTC
15	TRBJ2-3	TRBV5-1	.	TRBD2	CASSFGLAGADTQYF	TGCGCCAGCAGCTTCGGACTAGCGGGAGCAGATACGCAGTATTTT
16	TRBJ2-5	TRBV10-3	.	TRBD2	CAISAPGVAGQETQYF	TGTGCCATCAGTGCCCCGGGGGTAGCGGGGCAAGAGACCCAGTACTTC
18	TRBJ2-2	TRBV7-9	.	.	CASSLGPSGRVSSGELFF	TGTGCCAGCAGCCTAGGTCCCAGCGGGCGTGTTTCGAGCGGGGAGCTGTTTTTT
15	TRBJ2-3	TRBV11-2	few	.	CASSSPTVDTDTQYF	TGTGCCAGCAGCTCCCCGACAGTAGACACAGATACGCAGTATTTT
13	TRBJ2-7	TRBV28	.	.	CASSGDLPYEQYF	TGTGCCAGCAGTGGGGACTTGCCCTACGAGCAGTACTTC
14	TRBJ2-7	TRBV20-1	.	.	CSARDERRVTEQYF	TGCAGTGCTAGAGACGAAAGACGGGTGACCGAGCAGTACTTC
15	TRBJ2-3	TRBV7-2	.	.	CASSLVGDTQDTQYF	TGTGCCAGCAGCTTAGTAGGGGATACCCAAGATACGCAGTATTTT
14	TRBJ2-7	TRBV7-9	.	TRBD1	CASSDRGDSREQYF	TGTGCCAGCAGCGACAGGGGAGATTCTCGCGAGCAGTACTTC